This passage covers 13 T cell receptor beta chains from one sample sequenced in a study of T-cell reconstitution after alpha-beta-depleted transplantation in children. A TCRbeta library incorporating unique molecular identifiers was prepared. TCRdb re-derived calls from the PCR reads in MiXCR, one entry per CDR3 protein. The data contain hundreds of thousands of distinct CDR3 sequences, under 15% of them seen just once; the ten biggest clones take up less than 6.5%. Sample: PBMCs from the stem cell graft donor, taken from the stem cell graft. The receptors originated from a human donor who donated a stem cell graft to a child with combined immunodeficiency.

This clonotype was detected a few times. The rearrangement uses TRBV27 and TRBJ2-5; no definite D call. This CDR3 spans 13 amino acids. Germline V lookup: CDR1 MNHEY, CDR2 SMNVEV (reference sequence). Trimming shortened V by 4 bases and J by 5 bases, and 11 bases separated the two germline ends. The CDR3 DNA reads as TGTGCCAGCAGTTATGACCCAAGTGAGACCCAGTACTTC. This codes for CASSYDPSETQYF.

This clonotype was observed at least ten times. J is TRBJ1-5 and V is TRBV10-3; tentative D call: TRBD1 (6 bases). V lost 9 bases to trimming and J lost 1 base, with 7 bases between them. Germline V gene lookup returns CDR1 ENHRY and CDR2 SYGVKD. The CDR3 runs to 12 residues. Written as DNA, the CDR3 is TGTGCCATTGGGACAAGCAATCAGCCCCAGCATTTT. This codes for CAIGTSNQPQHF.

This clonotype has a count of ten or more. The V call is TRBV5-1, the J call TRBJ2-7; 7 positions agree with TRBD1. The ends lost 4 bases at V and 6 bases at J; junction bases unmatched: 10. Germline V CDR1 and CDR2: SGHRS, YFSETQ. This CDR3 region has 14 residues. The CDR3 region is CASSEQGVNSEQYF. The DNA of the CDR3 is TGCGCCAGCAGCGAGCAGGGGGTCAACTCCGAGCAGTACTTC. The full variable domain, completed using reference TRBV5-1 and TRBJ2-7, is KAGVTQTPRYLIKTRGQQVTLSCSPISGHRSVSWYQQTPGQGLQFLFEYFSETQRNKGNFPGRFSGRQFSNSRSEMNVSTLELGDSALYLCASSEQGVNSEQYFGPGTRLTVT.

As regards this clonotype: A junction end diverges from the germline sequence, so it may reflect a read error. The V and J genes are TRBV12-3 or TRBV12-4 and TRBJ2-3; no reliable D call. The CDR3 loop spans 12 amino acids. Written as DNA, the CDR3 is TGTGCCAGCAGTTTTCCCCGTGTCGGAAGCGAATTT. As protein: CASSFPRVGSEF.

Ten or more counts support this clonotype. This chain connects TRBV24-1 to TRBJ2-7, with 9 bases matching TRBD2. CDR3 size: 13 residues. From germline, CDR1 is KGHDR and CDR2 SFDVKD. The ends lost 10 bases at V and 10 bases at J; junction bases unmatched: 13. The CDR3 region is CATRERGATIQYF. CDR3 nucleotides: TGTGCCACAAGAGAGCGGGGGGCTACGATACAGTACTTC.

This clonotype has a handful of counts. The V gene is TRBV2, the J gene TRBJ1-4; no definite D call. CDR3 size: 12 residues. Germline V gene data show CDR1 as SNHLY and CDR2 as FYNNEI. The V end lost 4 bases, the J end lost 7 bases, and 7 bases lay between the germline ends. The CDR3 protein is CASSVSGEKLFF. CDR3 sequence (DNA): TGTGCCAGCAGTGTTAGTGGTGAAAAACTGTTTTTT.

This clonotype was seen a few times. The chain links TRBV30 to TRBJ1-4, with 9 nucleotides matching TRBD1. V lost 3 bases to trimming and J lost 6 bases; unmatched junction nucleotides: 5. The length of the CDR3 is 14 residues. Germline V gives CDR1 GTSNPN, CDR2 SVGIG (reference sequence). The CDR3 DNA follows: TGTGCCTGGAGACCCGGGACAGGGTATGAAAAACTGTTTTTT. It is translated as CAWRPGTGYEKLFF. The variable domain in full, with the rest retrieved from reference TRBV30 and TRBJ1-4, is SQTIHQWPATLVQPVGSPLSLECTVEGTSNPNLYWYRQAAGRGLQLLFYSVGIGQISSEVPQNLSASRPQDRQFILSSKKLLLSDSGFYLCAWRPGTGYEKLFFGSGTQLSVL.

A few counts support this clonotype. The chain has TRBV27 and TRBJ1-4; D call uncertain. In germline, CDR1 is MNHEY, CDR2 SMNVEV (reference sequence). The CDR3 loop spans 16 amino acids. Deletions cut 5 bases from V and 0 bases from J, with 13 bases between. CDR3 in DNA: TGTGCCAGCAGTCCGTCGGACCGTGCAACTAATGAAAAACTGTTTTTT. Translation gives CASSPSDRATNEKLFF. Complete variable domain (other parts from reference TRBV27 and TRBJ1-4): EAQVTQNPRYLITVTGKKLTVTCSQNMNHEYMSWYRQDPGLGLRQIYYSMNVEVTDKGDVPEGYKVSRKEKRNFPLILESPSPNQTSLYFCASSPSDRATNEKLFFGSGTQLSVL.

The V call is TRBV4-2, the J call TRBJ1-2; 7 nucleotides agree with TRBD1. From germline, CDR1 is LGHNA and CDR2 YNFKEQ. With V trimmed by 2 bases and J by 6 bases, 6 bases remained unmatched. There are 14 residues in the CDR3. DNA of the CDR3: TGTGCCAGCAGCCAAATCGGGACAGCGGATGGCTACACCTTC. It codes for CASSQIGTADGYTF.

The CDR3 DNA is TGTGCCAGCAGCTTACTCGCAGGGTTGGGTACCGGGGAGCTGTTTTTT. It codes for CASSLLAGLGTGELFF. V gene TRBV11-1 combines with J gene TRBJ2-2; possibly TRBD1 for D (5 bases). Trimming removed 2 bases from V and 5 bases from J, with 15 bases in between. Germline values: CDR1 SGHAT, CDR2 FQDESV (reference sequence). This CDR3 has 16 amino acids.

This clonotype was detected many times. The chain carries TRBV12-3 or TRBV12-4 and TRBJ2-3, with D tentatively TRBD2 (5 bases). The length of the CDR3 is 12 residues. V was cut by 3 bases and J by 7 bases, with 8 bases left in between. Here the CDR3 DNA reads TGTGCCAGCAGTTTGGGGAGATATACGCAGTATTTT. Amino acid sequence: CASSLGRYTQYF.

This clonotype was detected only a few times. An end of the junction differs from the germline gene, which may be a read error. The chain employs TRBV12-3 or TRBV12-4 and TRBJ2-7; 9 bases map to TRBD2. The CDR3 loop spans 15 amino acids. This chain's CDR3 is CASRLAGELSYEQYF. The CDR3 nucleotides read TGTGCCAGCAGGTTAGCGGGAGAACTCTCCTACGAGCAGTACTTC.

The chain employs TRBV12-3 or TRBV12-4 and TRBJ2-3; no definite D call. The V end was cut by 0 bases, the J end by 4 bases, with 8 bases between. This CDR3 has 14 residues. The CDR3 spells CASSLASDADTQYF. The CDR3 DNA is TGTGCCAGCAGTTTAGCCTCAGACGCAGATACGCAGTATTTT.